This T cell receptor beta chain was found in a study of technical replicates of blood from a handful of donors (TCRdb year 2017). Note on this clone: What this receptor recognizes is not known. No base-level quality is on record; no much larger clone is a single base apart.

The method behind the library was the immunoSEQ multiplex PCR assay. TCRdb holds this immuneACCESS table with in-frame rearrangements only. Some clones are missing; in checked studies, unresolved V genes explain under half, and the rest has no known cause. This sample comprises 75,000 or so clones, roughly 94% of them detected only once. The top ten constitute approximately 0.26% of the sample. Trimming costs V 5 bases and J 5 bases, and their ends lie 12 bases apart. From its cysteine to its phenylalanine, the CDR3 spans 13 amino acids. Left in the record is the CDR3 DNA by itself, 39 bases read in frame from the first base. CDR1 SNHLY and CDR2 FYNNEI were looked up in the germline V gene.

Sequenced input: T cells isolated from PBMCs. The chain links TRBV2 with TRBJ1-2; TRBD1 might be the D gene, on 6 matching bases. The sequence derives from a human donor in good health. The sequenced DNA: TGTGCCAGCAGTCGGCAGGGGAGATATGGCTACACCTTC. It translates as CASSRQGRYGYTF.